This T cell receptor beta chain was documented in a study of cytomegalovirus exposure and HLA in healthy donors. Note on this clone: Antigen specificity is unknown.

General observations from the study: Analysis performed later found 16,000 or so TCR beta sequences associated with HLA alleles at 0.05 false discovery rate. TCR beta V- and J-gene trimming was later associated with a missense DCLRE1C variant.

The PCR had 60 Vbeta and 13 Jbeta primers. In the authors' workflow: Counted up in a later analysis, unique TCR beta chains came to about 80 million, with about 10 million shared. This table comes from immunoSEQ multiplex PCR, and its TCRdb copy is limited to in-frame clones, with some not included. V and J calls and clone size are those listed in that table; D and trimming were worked out from the DNA. The repertoire holds under 110,000 clones, with roughly 85% as singletons. This receptor was obtained from a man aged 30-40 years in good health and CMV-seronegative. The sequenced sample consisted of PBMCs.

CDR3 region: CASSHRLAPDIQYF. The CDR3 DNA reads TGTGCCAGCAGCCATCGACTAGCCCCGGACATTCAGTACTTC. The V gene is TRBV7-9, the J gene TRBJ2-4, with TRBD2 matching over 7 bases. The CDR3 loop spans 14 amino acids. V was pared by 5 bases and J by 8 bases, with 9 bases of the junction left unmatched. Germline V lookup: CDR1 SEHNR, CDR2 FQNEAQ (reference sequence).